This TCR beta chain was obtained from a study of cytomegalovirus exposure and HLA in healthy donors. PCR amplification relied on 60 Vbeta primers (plus 13 Jbeta primers). TCRdb keeps only in-frame clones here, not all; method: immunoSEQ multiplex PCR. The table includes about 120,000 clones, about 70% detected once. The length of the CDR3 is 10 residues. Trimming shortened V by 10 bases and J by 9 bases, and 11 bases separated the two germline ends. The germline gives CDR1 MNHEY, CDR2 SVGAGI. Sequencing was carried out using PBMCs. V usage is TRBV6-5 and J usage is TRBJ2-3; the D gene is possibly TRBD2 (6 bases). This TCR derives from a woman aged 40 to 50 in good health and CMV-seropositive. CDR3 DNA: TGTGCCACTGGAGGGGCGACGCAGTATTTT. Translated: CATGGATQYF.